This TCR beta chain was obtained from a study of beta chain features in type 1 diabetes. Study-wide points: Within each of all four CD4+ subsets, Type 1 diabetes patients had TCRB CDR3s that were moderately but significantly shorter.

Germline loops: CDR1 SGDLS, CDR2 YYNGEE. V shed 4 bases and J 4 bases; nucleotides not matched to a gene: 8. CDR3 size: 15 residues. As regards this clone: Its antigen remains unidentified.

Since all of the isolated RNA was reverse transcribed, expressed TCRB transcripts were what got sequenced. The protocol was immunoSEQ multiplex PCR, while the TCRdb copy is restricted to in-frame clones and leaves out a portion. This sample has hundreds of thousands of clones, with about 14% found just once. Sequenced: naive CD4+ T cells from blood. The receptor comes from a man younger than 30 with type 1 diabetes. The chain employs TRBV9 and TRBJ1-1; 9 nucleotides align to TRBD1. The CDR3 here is CASSRTGVGGTEAFF. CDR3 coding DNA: TGTGCCAGCAGCCGGACAGGGGTCGGAGGCACTGAAGCTTTCTTT.